This TCR beta chain was obtained from a study of OX40 agonist ivuxolimab in advanced cancers. General observations from the study: Part of the nonresponder group also had normalized T-cell clonal expansion that was low.

Remarks on this clone: Its target is not known.

The ends were cut back, 1 base at V and 4 bases at J, with 16 bases in the middle. Germline loops: CDR1 MDHEN, CDR2 SYDVKM. The CDR3 consists of 16 residues. Assay: immunoSEQ multiplex PCR; the TCRdb copy retains only in-frame clones and omits some. The sample includes about 59,000 clones, about 90% seen only once; the top ten take 0.37%. The chain couples TRBV28 to TRBJ1-1; D is undetermined. The source was CD4+ or CD8+ T cells sorted from blood, collected in a trial of the OX40 agonist ivuxolimab. The receptor was derived from an adult with an advanced solid tumor such as melanoma, head and neck, liver or kidney cancer. CDR3: CASSLSSGYAGTEAFF. The CDR3 DNA reads TGTGCCAGCAGTTTATCGTCAGGTTACGCGGGCACTGAAGCTTTCTTT.